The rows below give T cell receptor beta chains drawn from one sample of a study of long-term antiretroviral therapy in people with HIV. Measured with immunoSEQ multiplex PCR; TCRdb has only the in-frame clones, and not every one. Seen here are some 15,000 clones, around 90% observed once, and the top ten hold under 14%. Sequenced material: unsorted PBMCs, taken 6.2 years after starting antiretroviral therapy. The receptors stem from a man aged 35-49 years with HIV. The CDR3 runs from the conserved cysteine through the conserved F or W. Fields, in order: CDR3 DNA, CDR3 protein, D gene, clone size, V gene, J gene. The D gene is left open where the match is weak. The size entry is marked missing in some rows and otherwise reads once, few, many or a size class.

DNA: TGTGCCAGCAGCTCTGGACTAGCGGGGGTAGATACGCAGTATTTT
CDR3: CASSSGLAGVDTQYF
D: TRBD2
size: .
V: TRBV7-3
J: TRBJ2-3

DNA: TGTGCCAGCAGCTTATGGCCTGGACAAAGCTCTGGAAACACCATATATTTT
CDR3: CASSLWPGQSSGNTIYF
D: .
size: few
V: TRBV7-2
J: TRBJ1-3

DNA: TGTGCCAGCAGCGTAGGAGGGGGCAATGAGCAGTTCTTC
CDR3: CASSVGGGNEQFF
D: .
size: .
V: TRBV9
J: TRBJ2-1

DNA: TGTGCCAGCAGCCAAGAGGTAGCGGTCTCCTACGAGCAGTACTTC
CDR3: CASSQEVAVSYEQYF
D: .
size: few
V: TRBV4-2
J: TRBJ2-7

DNA: TGCGCCAGCAGCCAAGCAGGTGTTTTCGGGACTGAAGCTTTCTTT
CDR3: CASSQAGVFGTEAFF
D: .
size: .
V: TRBV4-1
J: TRBJ1-1

DNA: TGTGCCAGCAGTTTAAGGGGCGCCTACAATGAGCAGTTCTTC
CDR3: CASSLRGAYNEQFF
D: .
size: .
V: TRBV28
J: TRBJ2-1

DNA: TGTGCCAGCAGCTCTGGGAGGGGTAGCTCCTACAATGAGCAGTTCTTC
CDR3: CASSSGRGSSYNEQFF
D: TRBD2
size: .
V: TRBV11-2
J: TRBJ2-1

DNA: TGTGCCAGCAGCAGTTCTAGCGGGAGTGCCTACAATGAGCAGTTCTTC
CDR3: CASSSSSGSAYNEQFF
D: TRBD2
size: once
V: TRBV11-2
J: TRBJ2-1

DNA: TGCGCCAGCAGCCCTACAGGTGGAGGTACCTATGGCTACACCTTC
CDR3: CASSPTGGGTYGYTF
D: .
size: .
V: TRBV5-1
J: TRBJ1-2

DNA: TGTGCCAGCAGCCTGAGTTGGAATAGAAACACTGAAGCTTTCTTT
CDR3: CASSLSWNRNTEAFF
D: .
size: .
V: TRBV7-9
J: TRBJ1-1

DNA: TGTGCCAGCAGCTTGGAACAGGGTTATCAGCCCCAGCATTTT
CDR3: CASSLEQGYQPQHF
D: .
size: .
V: TRBV7-8
J: TRBJ1-5

DNA: TGTGCCAGCAGTTTAGGGGGCGGGGCCAATGAGCAGTTCTTC
CDR3: CASSLGGGANEQFF
D: .
size: .
V: TRBV27
J: TRBJ2-1

DNA: TGCGCCAGCAGCTTGGGAGCGGGTGCCTCCTACAATGAGCAGTTCTTC
CDR3: CASSLGAGASYNEQFF
D: .
size: .
V: TRBV5-1
J: TRBJ2-1

DNA: TGTGCCAGCAGCGGACCAGGGACAGGGTCCATGAACACTGAAGCTTTCTTT
CDR3: CASSGPGTGSMNTEAFF
D: TRBD1
size: .
V: TRBV2
J: TRBJ1-1

DNA: TGTGCCAGCAGTTTAGGCGGGGCAGCCACATATCAGCCCCAGCATTTT
CDR3: CASSLGGAATYQPQHF
D: .
size: .
V: TRBV28
J: TRBJ1-5

DNA: TGCGCCAGCAGCCAAGAAGGACCGAGATACGAGCAGTACTTC
CDR3: CASSQEGPRYEQYF
D: .
size: once
V: TRBV4-1
J: TRBJ2-7

DNA: TGTGCCAGCACCCCCCCTGACGGGGGCAATGAGCAGTTCTTC
CDR3: CASTPPDGGNEQFF
D: .
size: .
V: TRBV7-9
J: TRBJ2-1

DNA: TGCGCCAGCAGCCAACGGGAAACCGGGGCTAAAGGTACTGAAGCTTTCTTT
CDR3: CASSQRETGAKGTEAFF
D: .
size: .
V: TRBV4-1
J: TRBJ1-1

DNA: TGCAGCGTTGGAGGTAATGAGCAGTTCTTC
CDR3: CSVGGNEQFF
D: .
size: .
V: TRBV29-1
J: TRBJ2-1

DNA: TGTGCCTGCCCCCGTCCGGGCAGGGTCAACACTGAAGCTTTCTTT
CDR3: CACPRPGRVNTEAFF
D: .
size: .
V: TRBV30
J: TRBJ1-1

DNA: TGTGCCAGCTCACCAACCAGCGAGACCCAGTACTTC
CDR3: CASSPTSETQYF
D: .
size: .
V: TRBV18
J: TRBJ2-5

DNA: TGTGCCAGCAGCATTATAGCGGCCGGGATGGATACGCAGTATTTT
CDR3: CASSIIAAGMDTQYF
D: .
size: .
V: TRBV7-3
J: TRBJ2-3

DNA: TGTGCCAGCAGCCACCCGACAGGGGGAATAAATCAGCCCCAGCATTTT
CDR3: CASSHPTGGINQPQHF
D: TRBD1
size: .
V: TRBV7-9
J: TRBJ1-5

DNA: TGCGCCAGCAGCCAAGATCGAGGGGTATTGGAGCCCCAGCATTTT
CDR3: CASSQDRGVLEPQHF
D: .
size: .
V: TRBV4-3
J: TRBJ1-5

DNA: TGTGCCAGCAGTTACGGCACTCCCTACACAGATACGCAGTATTTT
CDR3: CASSYGTPYTDTQYF
D: .
size: .
V: TRBV6-5
J: TRBJ2-3

DNA: TGTGCCAGCAGCTTGGCAGGCTATGGCTACACCTTC
CDR3: CASSLAGYGYTF
D: .
size: .
V: TRBV7-2
J: TRBJ1-2

DNA: TGTGCCAGCAGTCCCGGGACAGGGACAATCCCGCAGTTCTTC
CDR3: CASSPGTGTIPQFF
D: TRBD1
size: .
V: TRBV11-3
J: TRBJ2-1

DNA: TGCGCCAGCAGCTTGGTTCAGAACACAGATACGCAGTATTTT
CDR3: CASSLVQNTDTQYF
D: .
size: few
V: TRBV5-1
J: TRBJ2-3

DNA: TGTGCCAGCAGCGTAGTCGGGGACAGCTCCTACAATGAGCAGTTCTTC
CDR3: CASSVVGDSSYNEQFF
D: TRBD1
size: .
V: TRBV9
J: TRBJ2-1

DNA: TGCGCCAGCCTCCGTGGTGAGGCGGGAGGGTACAATGAGCAGTTCTTC
CDR3: CASLRGEAGGYNEQFF
D: TRBD2
size: .
V: TRBV5-1
J: TRBJ2-1

DNA: TGTGCCAGCAGCCAAGACTTGAGGCAAGAGACCCAGTACTTC
CDR3: CASSQDLRQETQYF
D: .
size: .
V: TRBV7-9
J: TRBJ2-5

DNA: TGTGCCACCAGCAGGGGGTATGGTCAGCCCCAGCATTTT
CDR3: CATSRGYGQPQHF
D: .
size: .
V: TRBV15
J: TRBJ1-5

DNA: TGTGCCAGCAGCTCGACAGGGGCAGATACGCAGTATTTT
CDR3: CASSSTGADTQYF
D: TRBD1
size: once
V: TRBV5-4
J: TRBJ2-3

DNA: TGTGCCACCAGCAGAGATTCGGGCAGCTCCTACGAGCAGTACTTC
CDR3: CATSRDSGSSYEQYF
D: .
size: .
V: TRBV15
J: TRBJ2-7

DNA: TGTGCCAGAAGCTTTTGCGGGGAGGGCCAGCTAGCCAAAAACATTCAGTACTTC
CDR3: CARSFCGEGQLAKNIQYF
D: TRBD2
size: .
V: TRBV5-3
J: TRBJ2-4

DNA: TGTGCCAGCAGCTTAACAGGCTACGAGCAGTACTTC
CDR3: CASSLTGYEQYF
D: .
size: .
V: TRBV7-2
J: TRBJ2-7

DNA: TGTGCCAGCAGCCTGACTAGCGGGACCGGGGATGAGCAGTTCTTC
CDR3: CASSLTSGTGDEQFF
D: TRBD2
size: .
V: TRBV7-8
J: TRBJ2-1

DNA: TGTGCCAGCGGGGACAGGGGTTGGTCAGATACGCAGTATTTT
CDR3: CASGDRGWSDTQYF
D: TRBD1
size: .
V: TRBV6-1
J: TRBJ2-3

DNA: TGTGCCAGTAGTTTTTCCGTCGGGGCCAACGTCCTGACTTTC
CDR3: CASSFSVGANVLTF
D: .
size: .
V: TRBV19
J: TRBJ2-6